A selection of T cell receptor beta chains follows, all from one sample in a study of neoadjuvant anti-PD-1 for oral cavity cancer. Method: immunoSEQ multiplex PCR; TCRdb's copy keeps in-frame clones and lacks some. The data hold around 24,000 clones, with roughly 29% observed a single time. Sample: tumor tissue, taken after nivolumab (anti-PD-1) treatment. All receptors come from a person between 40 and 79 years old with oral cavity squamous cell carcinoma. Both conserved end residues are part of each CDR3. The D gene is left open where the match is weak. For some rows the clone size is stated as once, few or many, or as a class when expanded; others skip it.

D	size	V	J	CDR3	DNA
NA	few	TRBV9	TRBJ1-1	CASSVSSNTEAFF	TGTGCCAGCAGCGTGAGTTCGAACACTGAAGCTTTCTTT
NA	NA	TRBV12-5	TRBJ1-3	CASGRDRYYGNTIYF	TGTGCTAGTGGCCGCGACAGGTATTATGGGAACACCATATATTTT
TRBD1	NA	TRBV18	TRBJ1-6	CASSPRDSSNSPLHF	TGTGCCAGCTCACCGCGGGACAGCTCTAATTCACCCCTCCACTTT
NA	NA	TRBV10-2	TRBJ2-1	CASIRDSRPANEQFF	TGCGCCAGCATCCGGGACTCCAGGCCCGCCAATGAGCAGTTCTTC
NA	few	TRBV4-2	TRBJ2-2	CASSREGAHTGELFF	TGTGCCAGCAGCCGGGAAGGGGCGCACACCGGGGAGCTGTTTTTT
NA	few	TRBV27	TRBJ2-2	CASSPLEVGYLFF	TGTGCCAGCAGTCCCCTAGAGGTTGGCTACCTGTTTTTT
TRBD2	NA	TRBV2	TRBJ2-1	CASNKLAGVNNEQFF	TGTGCCAGCAATAAACTAGCGGGAGTTAACAATGAGCAGTTCTTC
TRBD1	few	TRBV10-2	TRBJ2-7	CASGRDRGSLEQYF	TGCGCCAGCGGCCGGGACAGGGGTTCGCTCGAGCAGTACTTC
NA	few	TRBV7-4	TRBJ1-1	CASSLSLNTEAFF	TGTGCCAGCAGCTTAAGTCTTAACACTGAAGCTTTCTTT
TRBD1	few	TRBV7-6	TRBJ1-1	CASSLSGGRDAFF	TGTGCCAGCAGCCTCTCAGGGGGTCGTGACGCTTTCTTT
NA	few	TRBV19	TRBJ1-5	CASSIVGDIIWPQHF	TGTGCCAGTAGTATTGTAGGGGACATAATTTGGCCCCAGCATTTT
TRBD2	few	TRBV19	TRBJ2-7	CASSMGEGRFEQYF	TGTGCCAGTAGTATGGGGGAGGGGAGGTTCGAGCAGTACTTC
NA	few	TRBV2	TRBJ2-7	CASSAVLYDSYEQYF	TGTGCCAGCAGTGCCGTGCTCTACGACTCCTACGAGCAGTACTTC
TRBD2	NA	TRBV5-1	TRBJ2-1	CASSLVLAGGQEQFF	TGCGCCAGCAGCTTGGTACTAGCGGGAGGCCAAGAGCAGTTCTTC
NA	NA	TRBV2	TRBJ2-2	CASSDWRGTGELFF	TGTGCCAGCAGTGACTGGCGTGGGACCGGGGAGCTGTTTTTT
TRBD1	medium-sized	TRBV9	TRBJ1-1	CASSAGGVEAFF	TGTGCCAGCAGCGCAGGGGGCGTAGAAGCTTTCTTT
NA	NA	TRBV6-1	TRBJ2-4	CASTPVGDIQYF	TGTGCCAGCACCCCGGTTGGAGACATTCAGTACTTC
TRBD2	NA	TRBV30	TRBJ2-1	CAWGNGLAGGYEQFF	TGTGCCTGGGGGAATGGACTAGCGGGAGGATATGAGCAGTTCTTC
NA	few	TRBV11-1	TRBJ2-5	CASGNPGETQYF	TGTGCCAGCGGCAACCCGGGAGAGACCCAGTACTTC
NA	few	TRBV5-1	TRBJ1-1	CASSLNLGSEAFF	TGCGCCAGCAGCTTGAATTTGGGATCTGAAGCTTTCTTT
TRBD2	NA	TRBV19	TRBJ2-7	CASSMTSGYWDEQYF	TGTGCCAGTAGTATGACTAGCGGGTATTGGGACGAGCAGTACTTC
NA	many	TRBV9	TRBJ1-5	CASSVGGANQPQHF	TGTGCCAGCAGCGTAGGGGGGGCTAATCAGCCCCAGCATTTT
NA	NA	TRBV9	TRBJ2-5	CASSVEQGVGTQYF	TGTGCCAGCAGCGTAGAACAGGGCGTCGGGACCCAGTACTTC
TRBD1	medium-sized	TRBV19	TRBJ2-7	CASSFGQGLGEQYF	TGTGCCAGTAGTTTCGGACAGGGGCTGGGCGAGCAGTACTTC
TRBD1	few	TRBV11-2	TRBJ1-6	CASSLGQGTSPLHF	TGTGCCAGCAGCCTGGGACAGGGGACTTCACCCCTCCACTTT
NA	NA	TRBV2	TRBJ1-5	CASSTSRVNQPQHF	TGTGCCAGCAGTACTAGCAGGGTTAATCAACCCCAGCATTTT
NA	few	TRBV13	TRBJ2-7	CASSFLNEQYF	TGTGCCAGCAGCTTTTTAAACGAGCAGTACTTC
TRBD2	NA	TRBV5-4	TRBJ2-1	CASTQRGRYNEQFF	TGTGCCAGCACGCAGCGGGGGAGATACAATGAGCAGTTCTTC
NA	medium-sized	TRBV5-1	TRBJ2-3	CASSFFTDTQYF	TGCGCCAGCAGCTTCTTTACAGATACGCAGTATTTT
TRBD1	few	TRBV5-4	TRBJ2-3	CASSSPGGLEDTQYF	TGTGCCAGCAGCTCTCCAGGGGGCCTAGAGGATACGCAGTATTTT
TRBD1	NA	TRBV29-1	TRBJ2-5	CSVGGTGSETQYF	TGCAGCGTTGGAGGGACAGGGTCGGAGACCCAGTACTTC
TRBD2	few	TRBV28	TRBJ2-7	CASSFPTSGNEQYF	TGTGCCAGCAGTTTCCCTACTAGCGGGAACGAGCAGTACTTC
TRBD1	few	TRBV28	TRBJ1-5	CASSRGTGSNQPQHF	TGTGCCAGCAGCCGGGGGACAGGAAGCAATCAGCCCCAGCATTTT
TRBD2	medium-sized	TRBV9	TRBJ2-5	CASSEGTSGGQETQYF	TGTGCCAGCAGCGAGGGGACTAGCGGAGGACAAGAGACCCAGTACTTC
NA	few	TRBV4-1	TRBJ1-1	CASSQVGTHTEAFF	TGCGCCAGCAGCCAAGTAGGGACGCACACTGAAGCTTTCTTT
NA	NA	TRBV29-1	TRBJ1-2	CSVSPFRDGYTF	TGCAGCGTCTCCCCCTTCCGGGATGGCTACACCTTC
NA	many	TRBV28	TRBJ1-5	CASRNPGHDNQPQHF	TGTGCCAGCAGAAATCCGGGACACGACAATCAGCCCCAGCATTTT
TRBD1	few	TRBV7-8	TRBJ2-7	CASSLVEGTGFFEQYF	TGTGCCAGCAGCTTAGTCGAGGGGACAGGATTTTTCGAGCAGTACTTC
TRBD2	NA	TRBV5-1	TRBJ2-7	CASSSTEAGGAGEQYF	TGCGCCAGCAGCTCGACTGAAGCGGGAGGGGCAGGGGAGCAGTACTTC
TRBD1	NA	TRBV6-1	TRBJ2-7	CASRGQGSVYEQYF	TGTGCCAGCAGGGGACAGGGATCAGTCTACGAGCAGTACTTC
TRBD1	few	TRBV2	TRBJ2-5	CASRTGYGETQYF	TGTGCCAGCAGGACAGGGTATGGAGAGACCCAGTACTTC
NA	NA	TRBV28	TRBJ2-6	CASSLPGALISGANVLTF	TGTGCCAGCAGTTTACCGGGAGCCTTGATCTCTGGGGCCAACGTCCTGACTTTC
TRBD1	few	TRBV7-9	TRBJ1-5	CAISDRGGNQPQHF	TGTGCCATCTCGGACAGGGGAGGGAATCAGCCCCAGCATTTT
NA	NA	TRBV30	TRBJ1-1	CAYTRTLMNTEAFF	TGTGCCTATACCCGAACTCTGATGAACACTGAAGCTTTCTTT
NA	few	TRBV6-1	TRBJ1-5	CASSEGGHQPQHF	TGTGCCAGCAGTGAAGGGGGTCATCAGCCCCAGCATTTT
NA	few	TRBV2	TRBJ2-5	CASSGWEDGETQYF	TGTGCCAGCAGTGGTTGGGAGGATGGAGAGACCCAGTACTTC
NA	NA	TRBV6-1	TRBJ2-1	CASSVRGSPNEQFF	TGTGCCAGCAGTGTTCGAGGAAGTCCCAATGAGCAGTTCTTC
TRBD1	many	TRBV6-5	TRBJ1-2	CASSTGQGGNYGYTF	TGTGCCAGCAGTACGGGACAGGGTGGAAACTATGGCTACACCTTC